This T cell receptor (beta chain) was found in a study of blood T cell repertoires in COVID-19. There are 16 residues in the CDR3. From germline, CDR1 is LGHDT and CDR2 YNNKEL (reference sequence). Trimming left V 5 bases short and J 7 bases short, with 18 bases between. Data came from immunoSEQ multiplex PCR; TCRdb stores just in-frame clones and leaves some out. Among roughly 92,000 clones, roughly nine tenths were seen once, and the ten largest hold 5% to 6%. This clonotype was sampled from a man aged 50-60 years with acute or convalescent COVID-19. The chain combines TRBV3-1 (or the pseudogene TRBV3-2) with TRBJ1-6; TRBD1 might be the D (6 bases). Sequences were obtained from peripheral blood. The CDR3, as DNA: TGTGCCAGCAGCGAAAGGGGGGGTTTCGGGAATTCACCCCTCCACTTT. This sequence encodes CASSERGGFGNSPLHF.